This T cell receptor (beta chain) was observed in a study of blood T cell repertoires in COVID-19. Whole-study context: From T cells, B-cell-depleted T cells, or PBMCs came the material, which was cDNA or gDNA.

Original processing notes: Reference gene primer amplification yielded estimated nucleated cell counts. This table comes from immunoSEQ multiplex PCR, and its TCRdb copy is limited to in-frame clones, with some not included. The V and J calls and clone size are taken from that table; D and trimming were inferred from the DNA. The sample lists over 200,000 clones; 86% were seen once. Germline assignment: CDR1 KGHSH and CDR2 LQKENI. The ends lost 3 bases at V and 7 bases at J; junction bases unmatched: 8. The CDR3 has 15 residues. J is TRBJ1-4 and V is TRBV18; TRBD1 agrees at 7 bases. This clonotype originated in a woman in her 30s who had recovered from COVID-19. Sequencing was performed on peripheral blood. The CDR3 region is CASSPTGQRIEKLFF. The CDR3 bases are TGTGCCAGCTCACCGACGGGACAGAGGATTGAAAAACTGTTTTTT.